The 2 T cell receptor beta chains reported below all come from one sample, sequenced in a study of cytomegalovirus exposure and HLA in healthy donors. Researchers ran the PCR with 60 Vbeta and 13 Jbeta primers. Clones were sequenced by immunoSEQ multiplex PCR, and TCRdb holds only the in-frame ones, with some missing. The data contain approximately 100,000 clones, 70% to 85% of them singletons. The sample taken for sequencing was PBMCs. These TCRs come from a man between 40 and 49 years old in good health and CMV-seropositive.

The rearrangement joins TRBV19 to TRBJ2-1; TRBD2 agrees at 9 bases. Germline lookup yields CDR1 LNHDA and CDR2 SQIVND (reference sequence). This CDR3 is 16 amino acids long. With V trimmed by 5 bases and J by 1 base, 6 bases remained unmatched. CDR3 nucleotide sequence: TGTGCCAGTAGTTCCGTGACTAGCGGATCCTACAATGAGCAGTTCTTC. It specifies CASSSVTSGSYNEQFF.

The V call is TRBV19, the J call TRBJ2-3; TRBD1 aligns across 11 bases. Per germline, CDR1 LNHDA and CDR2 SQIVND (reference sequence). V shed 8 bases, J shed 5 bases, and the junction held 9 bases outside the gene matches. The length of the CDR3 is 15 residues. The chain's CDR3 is CASSAGTGGEDTQYF. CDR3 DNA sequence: TGTGCCAGTTCAGCCGGGACAGGGGGAGAAGATACGCAGTATTTT.